The 3 T cell receptor beta chains in this list originate from one sample, sequenced in a study of blood T cells in healthy people across ages. With a J-beta primer mix and a sample-barcoded 5' primer, a second PCR ran about 6 to 11 cycles. TCRdb reprocessed the 5' RACE reads with MiXCR, giving one entry per CDR3 protein. Altogether about 930,000 distinct CDR3 sequences are present, 25% to 30% being singletons, with the ten largest covering about 9.4%. This sample also belongs to another study, concerning T cells of mothers and their children.

Sequencing used blood. All receptors derive from a woman in her 40s in good health.

The chain employs TRBV5-1 and TRBJ1-4, with TRBD1 as a possible D gene (5 bases). This CDR3 is built from 15 residues. Deletions cut 3 bases from V and 8 bases from J, with 17 bases between. Germline values: CDR1 SGHRS, CDR2 YFSETQ. CDR3 sequence reads: CASSWGLRGGEKLFF. CDR3 nucleotides: TGCGCCAGCAGCTGGGGACTCCGGGGAGGCGAAAAACTGTTTTTT. Full variable domain (missing parts from reference TRBV5-1 and TRBJ1-4): KAGVTQTPRYLIKTRGQQVTLSCSPISGHRSVSWYQQTPGQGLQFLFEYFSETQRNKGNFPGRFSGRQFSNSRSEMNVSTLELGDSALYLCASSWGLRGGEKLFFGSGTQLSVL.

This clonotype was observed a few times. The J gene is TRBJ1-6, the V gene TRBV27; D uncertain. The V end was cut by 4 bases, the J end by 0 bases, with 10 bases between. From germline, CDR1 is MNHEY and CDR2 SMNVEV (reference sequence). CDR3 size: 16 residues. The CDR3 nucleotides are TGTGCCAGCAGTTCAGAAGGCGGCTCCTATAATTCACCCCTCCACTTT. Translation gives CASSSEGGSYNSPLHF.

The chain is built from TRBV29-1 and TRBJ1-2; D gene unclear. Germline V gives CDR1 SQVTM, CDR2 ANQGSEA. With 3 bases removed from V and 7 bases from J, the gap between germline ends came to 9 bases. The CDR3 is made up of 11 amino acids. The CDR3 spells CSVEVLGGYTF. CDR3 sequence (DNA): TGCAGCGTTGAGGTCCTCGGTGGCTACACCTTC.